This TCR beta chain was identified during a study of T cell responses to AZD1222 COVID-19 vaccine. Sequencing used immunoSEQ multiplex PCR; TCRdb keeps in-frame clones, though not all of them. This sample has tens of thousands of clones; over 70% occur once, and the top ten carry 45% to 50%. Study-level results: In a largely white British group with more females than males, clonal diversity was possibly underestimated. AZD1222 recipients seropositive at baseline numbered only 5 or 6.

This clone was seen only a few times. What it recognizes is unknown. Germline V gives CDR1 SGHRS, CDR2 YFSETQ. The length of the CDR3 is 16 residues. Unmatched junction bases numbered 12, after V lost 4 bases and J lost 4 bases. The clonotype comes from an adult who received the AZD1222 COVID-19 vaccine. The sample was peripheral blood, taken 28 days after the second AZD1222 dose. J is TRBJ1-1 and V is TRBV5-1; 8 nucleotides match TRBD1. CDR3 bases: TGCGCCAGCAGCCTGGGGACAGGCCATAGATTCACTGAAGCTTTCTTT. This encodes CASSLGTGHRFTEAFF.